Sequencing of this TCR beta chain was carried out in a study of blood T cell repertoires in COVID-19. Study information: Researchers got acute and convalescent COVID-19 samples from the United States, Italy and Spain. Nucleic acid was either cDNA or gDNA, and it came from T cells, B-cell-depleted T cells, or PBMCs.

CDR3 size: 15 residues. The germline CDR1 and CDR2 sequences are SGHRS and YFSETQ. Trimming took off 1 base at V and 6 bases at J, with 16 bases between the two ends. Original methodology: Nucleated cell number was recorded as an estimate derived from reference gene primer amplification. Assay used: immunoSEQ multiplex PCR; TCRdb lists only in-frame clones, some missing. V, J and clone size are taken as reported in that table, and D and trimming were inferred from the DNA itself. This repertoire shows 150,000 to 200,000 clones, approximately 84% found once; its top ten account for approximately 7%. The sequenced sample consisted of peripheral blood. This sequence was found in a human donor in a cohort sampled during active COVID-19. The chain uses TRBV5-1 and TRBJ1-1; possibly TRBD1 for D (5 bases). The CDR3 here is CASSLQQGWGAEAFF. The DNA of the CDR3 is TGCGCCAGCAGCTTGCAGCAGGGATGGGGGGCTGAAGCTTTCTTT.